This TCR beta chain emerged from a study of spatial heterogeneity in lung cancer. Looked up from germline, CDR1 is DFQATT and CDR2 is SNEGSKA (reference sequence). The V gene end was trimmed by 0 bases and the J gene end by 4 bases; junction bases not matched to a gene: 6. This CDR3 has 15 amino acids. Many counts were recorded for this clonotype. The antigen is undetermined. This beta chain is a stray read from a library made for alpha chains; its abundance is not meaningful. Carried by each TCR cDNA molecule was a unique molecular identifier. TCRdb re-derived calls from the 5' RACE reads in MiXCR, one entry per CDR3 protein. The data hold 9,500 to 12,000 distinct CDR3 sequences, with around 8.3% observed a single time. Time point: sample taken at primary tumor resection. The donor group consisted of roughly 76 patients who had untreated, early-stage non-small cell lung cancer. No cell sorting; template was whole RNA from tumor, lung tissue or PBMC.

Findings and caveats of the study: Ubiquitous nonsynonymous mutations were tracked by counts of ubiquitous expanded TCRs, and regional ones by counts of regional expanded TCRs. Tumor mutation counts were tracked by expanded intratumoral alpha and beta TCR counts.

The rearrangement uses TRBV20-1 and TRBJ1-2; 9 bases are shared with TRBD1. Specimen: lung tumor tissue, collected at surgery. This TCR was sampled from a female donor with early-stage non-small cell lung cancer. CDR3: CSAREPTGGAYGYTF. CDR3 nucleotides: TGCAGTGCTAGAGAACCCACAGGGGGCGCCTATGGCTACACCTTC.